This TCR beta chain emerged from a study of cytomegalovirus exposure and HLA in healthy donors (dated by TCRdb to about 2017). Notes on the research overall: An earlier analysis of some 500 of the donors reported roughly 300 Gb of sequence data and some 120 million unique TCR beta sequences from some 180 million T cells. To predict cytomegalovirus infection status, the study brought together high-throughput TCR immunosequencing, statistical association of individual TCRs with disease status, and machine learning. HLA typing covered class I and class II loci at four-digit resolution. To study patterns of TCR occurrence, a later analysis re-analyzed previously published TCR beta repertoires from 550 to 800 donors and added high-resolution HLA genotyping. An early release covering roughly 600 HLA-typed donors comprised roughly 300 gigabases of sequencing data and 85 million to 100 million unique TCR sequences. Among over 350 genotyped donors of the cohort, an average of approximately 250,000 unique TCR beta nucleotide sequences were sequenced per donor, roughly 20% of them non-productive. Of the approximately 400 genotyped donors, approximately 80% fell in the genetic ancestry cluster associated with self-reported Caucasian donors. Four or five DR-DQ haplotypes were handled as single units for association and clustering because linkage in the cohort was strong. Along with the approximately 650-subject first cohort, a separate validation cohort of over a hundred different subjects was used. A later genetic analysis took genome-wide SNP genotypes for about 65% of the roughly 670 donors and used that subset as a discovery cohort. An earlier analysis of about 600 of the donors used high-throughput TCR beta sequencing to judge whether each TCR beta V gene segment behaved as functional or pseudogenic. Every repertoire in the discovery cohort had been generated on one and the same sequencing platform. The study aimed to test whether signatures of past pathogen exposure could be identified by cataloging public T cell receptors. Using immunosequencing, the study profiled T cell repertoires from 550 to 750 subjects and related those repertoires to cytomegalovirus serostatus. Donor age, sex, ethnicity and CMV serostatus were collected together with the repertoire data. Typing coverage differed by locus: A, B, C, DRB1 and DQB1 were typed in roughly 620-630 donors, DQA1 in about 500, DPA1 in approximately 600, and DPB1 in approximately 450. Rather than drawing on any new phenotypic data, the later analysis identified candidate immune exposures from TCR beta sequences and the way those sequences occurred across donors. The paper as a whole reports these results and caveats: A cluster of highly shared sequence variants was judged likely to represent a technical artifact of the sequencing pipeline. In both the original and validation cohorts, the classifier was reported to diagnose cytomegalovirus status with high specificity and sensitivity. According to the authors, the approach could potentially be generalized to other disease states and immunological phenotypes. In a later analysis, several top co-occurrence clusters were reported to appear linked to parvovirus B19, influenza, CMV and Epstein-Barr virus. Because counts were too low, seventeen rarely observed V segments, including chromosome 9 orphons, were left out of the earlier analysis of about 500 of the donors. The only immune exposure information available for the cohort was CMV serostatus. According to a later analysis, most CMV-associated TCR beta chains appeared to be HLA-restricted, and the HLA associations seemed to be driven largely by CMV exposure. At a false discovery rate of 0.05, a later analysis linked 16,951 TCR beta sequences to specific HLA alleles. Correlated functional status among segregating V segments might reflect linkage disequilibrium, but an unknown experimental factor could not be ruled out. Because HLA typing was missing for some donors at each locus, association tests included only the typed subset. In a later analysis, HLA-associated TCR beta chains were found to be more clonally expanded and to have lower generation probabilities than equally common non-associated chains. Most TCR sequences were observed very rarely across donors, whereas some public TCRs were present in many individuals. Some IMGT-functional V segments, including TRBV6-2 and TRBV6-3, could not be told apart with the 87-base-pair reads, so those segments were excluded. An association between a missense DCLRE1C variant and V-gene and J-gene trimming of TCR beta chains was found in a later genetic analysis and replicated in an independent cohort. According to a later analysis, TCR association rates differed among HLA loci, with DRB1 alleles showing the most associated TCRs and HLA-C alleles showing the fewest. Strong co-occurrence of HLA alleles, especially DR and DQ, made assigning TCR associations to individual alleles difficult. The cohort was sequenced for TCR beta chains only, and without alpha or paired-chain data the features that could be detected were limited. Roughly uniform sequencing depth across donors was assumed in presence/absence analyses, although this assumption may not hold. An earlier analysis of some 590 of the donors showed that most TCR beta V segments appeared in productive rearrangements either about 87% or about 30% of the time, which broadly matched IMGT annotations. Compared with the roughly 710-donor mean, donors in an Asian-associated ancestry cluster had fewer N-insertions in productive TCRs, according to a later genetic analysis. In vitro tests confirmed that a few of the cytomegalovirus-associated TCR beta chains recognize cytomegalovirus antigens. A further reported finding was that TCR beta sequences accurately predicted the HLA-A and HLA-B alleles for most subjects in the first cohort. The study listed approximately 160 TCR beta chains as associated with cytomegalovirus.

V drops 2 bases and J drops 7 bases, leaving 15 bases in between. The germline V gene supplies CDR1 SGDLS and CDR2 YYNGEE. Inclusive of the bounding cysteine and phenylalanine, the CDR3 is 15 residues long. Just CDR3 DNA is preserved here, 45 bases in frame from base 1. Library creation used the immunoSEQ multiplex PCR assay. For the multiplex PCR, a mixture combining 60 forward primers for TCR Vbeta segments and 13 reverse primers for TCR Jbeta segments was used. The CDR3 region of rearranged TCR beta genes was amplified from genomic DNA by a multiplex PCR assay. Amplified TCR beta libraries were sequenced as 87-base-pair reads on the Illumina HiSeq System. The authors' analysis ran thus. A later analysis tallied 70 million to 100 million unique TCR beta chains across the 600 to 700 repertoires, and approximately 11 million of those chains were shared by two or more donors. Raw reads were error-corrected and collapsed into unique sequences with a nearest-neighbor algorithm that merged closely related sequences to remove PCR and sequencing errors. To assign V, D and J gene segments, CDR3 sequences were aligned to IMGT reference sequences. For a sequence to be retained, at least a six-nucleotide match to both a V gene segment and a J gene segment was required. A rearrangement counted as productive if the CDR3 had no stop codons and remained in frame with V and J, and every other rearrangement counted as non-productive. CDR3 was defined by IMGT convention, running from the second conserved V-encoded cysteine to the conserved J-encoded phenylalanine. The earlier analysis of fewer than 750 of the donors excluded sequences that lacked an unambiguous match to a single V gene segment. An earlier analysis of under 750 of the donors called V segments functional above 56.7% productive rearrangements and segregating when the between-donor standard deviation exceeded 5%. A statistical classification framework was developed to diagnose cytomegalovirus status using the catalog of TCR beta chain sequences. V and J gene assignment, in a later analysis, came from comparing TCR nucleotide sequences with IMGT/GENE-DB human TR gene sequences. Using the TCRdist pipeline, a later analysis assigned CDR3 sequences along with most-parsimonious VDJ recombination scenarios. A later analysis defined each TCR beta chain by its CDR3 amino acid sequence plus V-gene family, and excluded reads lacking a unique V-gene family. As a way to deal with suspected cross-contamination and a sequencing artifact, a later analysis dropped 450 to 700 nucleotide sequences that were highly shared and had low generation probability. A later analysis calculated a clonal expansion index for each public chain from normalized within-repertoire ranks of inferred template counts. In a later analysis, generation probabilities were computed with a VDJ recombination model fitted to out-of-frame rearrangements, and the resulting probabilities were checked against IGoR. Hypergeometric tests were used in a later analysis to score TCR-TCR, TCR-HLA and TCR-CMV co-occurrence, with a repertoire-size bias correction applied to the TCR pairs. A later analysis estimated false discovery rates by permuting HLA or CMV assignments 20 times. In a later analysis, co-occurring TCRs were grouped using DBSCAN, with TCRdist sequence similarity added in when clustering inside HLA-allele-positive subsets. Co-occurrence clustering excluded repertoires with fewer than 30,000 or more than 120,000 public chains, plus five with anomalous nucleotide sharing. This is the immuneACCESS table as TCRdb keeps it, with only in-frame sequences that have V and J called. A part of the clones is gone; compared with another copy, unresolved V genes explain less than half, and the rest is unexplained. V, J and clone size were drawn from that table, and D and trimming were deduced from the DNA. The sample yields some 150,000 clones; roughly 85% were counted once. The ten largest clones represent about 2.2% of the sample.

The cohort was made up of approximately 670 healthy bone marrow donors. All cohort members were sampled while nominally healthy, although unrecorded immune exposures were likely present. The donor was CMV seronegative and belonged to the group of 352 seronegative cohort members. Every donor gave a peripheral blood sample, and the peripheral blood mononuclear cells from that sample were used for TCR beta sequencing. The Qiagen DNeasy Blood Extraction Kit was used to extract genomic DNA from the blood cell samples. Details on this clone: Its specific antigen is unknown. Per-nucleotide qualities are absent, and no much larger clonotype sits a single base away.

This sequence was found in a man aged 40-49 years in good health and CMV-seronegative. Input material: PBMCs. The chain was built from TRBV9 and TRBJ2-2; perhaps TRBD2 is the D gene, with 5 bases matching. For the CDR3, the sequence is CASSVFGGKGGELFF. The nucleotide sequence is TGTGCCAGCAGCGTGTTCGGAGGAAAGGGCGGGGAGCTGTTTTTT.